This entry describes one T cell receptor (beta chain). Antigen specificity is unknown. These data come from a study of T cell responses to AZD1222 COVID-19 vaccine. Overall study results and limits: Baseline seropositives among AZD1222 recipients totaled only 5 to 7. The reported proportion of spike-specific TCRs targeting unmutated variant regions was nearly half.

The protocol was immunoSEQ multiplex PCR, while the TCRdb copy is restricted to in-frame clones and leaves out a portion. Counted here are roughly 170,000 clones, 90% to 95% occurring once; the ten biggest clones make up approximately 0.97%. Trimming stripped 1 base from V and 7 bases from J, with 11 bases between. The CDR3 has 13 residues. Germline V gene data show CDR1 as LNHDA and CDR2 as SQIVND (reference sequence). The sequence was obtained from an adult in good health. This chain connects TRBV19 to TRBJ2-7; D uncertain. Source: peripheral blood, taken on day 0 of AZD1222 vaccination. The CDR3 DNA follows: TGTGCCAGTAGTATAGTAGTTCGTGGGGAGCAGTACTTC. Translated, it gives CASSIVVRGEQYF. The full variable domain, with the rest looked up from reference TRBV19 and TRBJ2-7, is DGGITQSPKYLFRKEGQNVTLSCEQNLNHDAMYWYRQDPGQGLRLIYYSQIVNDFQKGDIAEGYSVSREKKESFPLTVTSAQKNPTAFYLCASSIVVRGEQYFGPGTRLTVT.